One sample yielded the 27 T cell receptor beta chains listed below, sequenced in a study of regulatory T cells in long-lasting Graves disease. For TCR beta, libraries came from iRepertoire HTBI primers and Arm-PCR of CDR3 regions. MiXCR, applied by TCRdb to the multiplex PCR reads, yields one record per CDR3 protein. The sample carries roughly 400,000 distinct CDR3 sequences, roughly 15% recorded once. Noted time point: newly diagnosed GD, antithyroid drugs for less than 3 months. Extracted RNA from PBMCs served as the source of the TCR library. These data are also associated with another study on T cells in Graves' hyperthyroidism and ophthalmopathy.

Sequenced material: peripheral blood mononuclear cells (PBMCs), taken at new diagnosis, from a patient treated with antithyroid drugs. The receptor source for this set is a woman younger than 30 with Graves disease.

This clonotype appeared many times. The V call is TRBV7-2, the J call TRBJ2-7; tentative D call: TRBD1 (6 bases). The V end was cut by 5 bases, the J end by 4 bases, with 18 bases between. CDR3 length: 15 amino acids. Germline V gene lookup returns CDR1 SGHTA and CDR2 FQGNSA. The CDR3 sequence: CASSKEPGQSYEQYF. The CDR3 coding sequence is TGTGCCAGCAGCAAAGAGCCGGGACAAAGTTACGAGCAGTACTTC. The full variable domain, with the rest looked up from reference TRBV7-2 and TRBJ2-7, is GAGVSQSPSNKVTEKGKDVELRCDPISGHTALYWYRQSLGQGLEFLIYFQGNSAPDKSGLPSDRFSAERTGGSVSTLTIQRTQQEDSAVYLCASSKEPGQSYEQYFGPGTRLTVT.

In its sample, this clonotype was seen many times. The CDR3 DNA reads TGTGCCATCAGACCCGACAGGGAGTACATGAACACTGAAGCTTTCTTT. Its protein product is CAIRPDREYMNTEAFF. The chain combines TRBV10-3 with TRBJ1-1; 7 bases align to TRBD1. The CDR3 sequence is 16 residues long. Germline V gene sequence: CDR1 ENHRY, CDR2 SYGVKD. J was trimmed by 0 bases and V by 6 bases; bases with no gene match: 10.

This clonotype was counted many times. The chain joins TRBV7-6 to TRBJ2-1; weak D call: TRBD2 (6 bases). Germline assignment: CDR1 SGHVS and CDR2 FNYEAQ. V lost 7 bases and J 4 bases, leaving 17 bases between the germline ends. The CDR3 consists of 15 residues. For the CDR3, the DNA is TGTGCCAGCATGCCCGGGGGTAGCGGATACAATGAGCAGTTCTTC. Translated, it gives CASMPGGSGYNEQFF.

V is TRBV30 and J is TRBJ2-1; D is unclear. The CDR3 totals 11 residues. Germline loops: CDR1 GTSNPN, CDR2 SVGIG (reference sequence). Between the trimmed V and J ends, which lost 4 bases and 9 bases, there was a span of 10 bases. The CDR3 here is CAWIGWSEQFF. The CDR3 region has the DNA TGTGCCTGGATAGGGTGGAGTGAGCAGTTCTTC.

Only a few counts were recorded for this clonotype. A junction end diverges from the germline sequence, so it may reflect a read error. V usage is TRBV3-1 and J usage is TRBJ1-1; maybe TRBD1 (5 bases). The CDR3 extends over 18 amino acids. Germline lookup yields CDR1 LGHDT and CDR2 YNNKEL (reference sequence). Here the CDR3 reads CASSQVGRQGRGNTEASF. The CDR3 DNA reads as TGTGCCAGCAGCCAAGTGGGCCGGCAGGGACGGGGGAACACTGAAGCTTCCTTT.

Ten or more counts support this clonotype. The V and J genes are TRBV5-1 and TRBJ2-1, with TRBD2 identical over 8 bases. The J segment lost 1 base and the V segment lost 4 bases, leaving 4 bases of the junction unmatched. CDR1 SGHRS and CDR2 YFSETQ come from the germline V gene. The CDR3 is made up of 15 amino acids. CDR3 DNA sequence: TGCGCCAGCAGCCGGCAGCGGGAGTCCTACAATGAGCAGTTCTTC. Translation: CASSRQRESYNEQFF.

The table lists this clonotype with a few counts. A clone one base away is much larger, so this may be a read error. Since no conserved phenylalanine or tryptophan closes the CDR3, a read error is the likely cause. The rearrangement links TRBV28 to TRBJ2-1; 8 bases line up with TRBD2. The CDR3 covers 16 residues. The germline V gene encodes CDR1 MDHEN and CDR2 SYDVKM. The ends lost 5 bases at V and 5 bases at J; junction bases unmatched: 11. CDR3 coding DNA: TGTGCCAGCAGTGGGACGTCTGGCGGGAGGCACAATGAGCAGTTCTCC. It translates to CASSGTSGGRHNEQFS.

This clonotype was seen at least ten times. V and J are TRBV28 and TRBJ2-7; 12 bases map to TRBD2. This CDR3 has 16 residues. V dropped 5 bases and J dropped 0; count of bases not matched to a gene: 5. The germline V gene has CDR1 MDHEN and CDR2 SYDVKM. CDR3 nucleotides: TGTGCCAGCAGTGGTCTAGCGGGAGGGTCCTCCTACGAGCAGTACTTC. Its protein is CASSGLAGGSSYEQYF.

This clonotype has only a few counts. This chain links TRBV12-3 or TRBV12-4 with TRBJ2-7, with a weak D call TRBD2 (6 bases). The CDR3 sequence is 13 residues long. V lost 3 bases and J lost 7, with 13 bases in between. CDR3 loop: CASSLAGFFEQYF. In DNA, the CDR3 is TGTGCCAGCAGTTTGGCGGGATTTTTTGAGCAGTACTTC.

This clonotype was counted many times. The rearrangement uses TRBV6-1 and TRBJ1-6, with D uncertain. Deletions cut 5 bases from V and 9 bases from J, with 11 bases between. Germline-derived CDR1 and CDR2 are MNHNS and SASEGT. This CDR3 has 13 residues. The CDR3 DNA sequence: TGTGCCAGCAGTATCGGAGGACCTTCACCCCTCCACTTT. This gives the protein CASSIGGPSPLHF.

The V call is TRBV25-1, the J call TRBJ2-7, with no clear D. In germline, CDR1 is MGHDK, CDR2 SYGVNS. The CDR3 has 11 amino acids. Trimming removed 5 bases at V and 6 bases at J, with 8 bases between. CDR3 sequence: CASSRVGEQYF. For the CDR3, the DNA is TGTGCCAGCAGTAGGGTAGGCGAGCAGTACTTC.

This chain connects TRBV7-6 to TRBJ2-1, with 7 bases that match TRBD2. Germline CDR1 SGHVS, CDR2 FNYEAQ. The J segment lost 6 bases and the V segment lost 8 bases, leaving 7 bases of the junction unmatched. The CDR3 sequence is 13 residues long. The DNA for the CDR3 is TGTGCCAGCCGGGCGGGAGCCCTCAATGAGCAGTTCTTC. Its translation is CASRAGALNEQFF.

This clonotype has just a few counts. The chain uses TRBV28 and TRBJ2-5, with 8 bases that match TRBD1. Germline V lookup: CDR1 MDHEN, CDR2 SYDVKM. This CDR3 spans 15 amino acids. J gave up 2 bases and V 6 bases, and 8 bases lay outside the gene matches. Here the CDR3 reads CASSEIGQGQETQYF. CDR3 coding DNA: TGTGCCAGCAGCGAAATAGGACAGGGTCAAGAGACCCAGTACTTC.

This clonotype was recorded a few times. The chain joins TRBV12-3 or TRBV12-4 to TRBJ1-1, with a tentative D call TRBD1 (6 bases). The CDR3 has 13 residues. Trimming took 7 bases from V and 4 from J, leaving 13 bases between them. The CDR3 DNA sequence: TGTGCCAGCACCCTTGGGGGGCCCACTGAAGCTTTCTTT. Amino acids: CASTLGGPTEAFF.

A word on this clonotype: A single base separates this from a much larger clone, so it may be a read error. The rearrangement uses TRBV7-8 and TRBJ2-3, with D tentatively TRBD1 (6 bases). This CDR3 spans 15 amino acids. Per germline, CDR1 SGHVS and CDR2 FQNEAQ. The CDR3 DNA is TGTGGCAGCAGCTTATCAGGGGTTCACACAGATACGCAGTATTTT. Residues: CGSSLSGVHTDTQYF.

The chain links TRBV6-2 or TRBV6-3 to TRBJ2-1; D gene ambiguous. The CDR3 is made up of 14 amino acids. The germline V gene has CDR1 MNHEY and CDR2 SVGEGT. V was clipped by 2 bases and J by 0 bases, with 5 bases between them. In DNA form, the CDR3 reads TGTGCCAGCAGTTACGTGAACTCCTACAATGAGCAGTTCTTC. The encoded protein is CASSYVNSYNEQFF.

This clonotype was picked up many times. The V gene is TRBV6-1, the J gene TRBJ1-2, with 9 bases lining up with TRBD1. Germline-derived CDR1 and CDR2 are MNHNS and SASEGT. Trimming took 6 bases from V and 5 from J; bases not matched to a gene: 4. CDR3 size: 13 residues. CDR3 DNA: TGTGCCAGCAGGCGGGGACAGGGATATGGCTACACCTTC. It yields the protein CASRRGQGYGYTF.

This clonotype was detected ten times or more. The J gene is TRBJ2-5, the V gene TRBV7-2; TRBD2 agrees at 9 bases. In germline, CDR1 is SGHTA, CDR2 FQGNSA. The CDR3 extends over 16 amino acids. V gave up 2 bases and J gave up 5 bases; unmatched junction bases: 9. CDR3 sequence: CASSLKVAGDMETQYF. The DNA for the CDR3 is TGTGCCAGCAGCTTAAAGGTAGCGGGAGATATGGAGACCCAGTACTTC.

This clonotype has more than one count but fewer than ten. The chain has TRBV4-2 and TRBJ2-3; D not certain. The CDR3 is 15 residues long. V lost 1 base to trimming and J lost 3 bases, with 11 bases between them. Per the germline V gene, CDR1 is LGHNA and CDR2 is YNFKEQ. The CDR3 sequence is CASSQANSITDTQYF. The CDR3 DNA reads TGTGCCAGCAGCCAAGCGAACTCCATAACAGATACGCAGTATTTT.

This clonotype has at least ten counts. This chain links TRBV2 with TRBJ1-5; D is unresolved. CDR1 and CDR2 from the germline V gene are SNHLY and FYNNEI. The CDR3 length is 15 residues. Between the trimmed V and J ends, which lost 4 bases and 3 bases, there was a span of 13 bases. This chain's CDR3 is CASSVDGRHNQPQHF. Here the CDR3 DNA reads TGTGCCAGCAGTGTGGACGGACGCCACAATCAGCCCCAGCATTTT.

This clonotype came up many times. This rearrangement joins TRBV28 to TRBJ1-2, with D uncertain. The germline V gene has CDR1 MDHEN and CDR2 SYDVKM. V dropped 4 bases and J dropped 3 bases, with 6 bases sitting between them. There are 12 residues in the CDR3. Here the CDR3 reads CASSWGDYGYTF. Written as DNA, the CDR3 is TGTGCCAGCAGTTGGGGAGACTATGGCTACACCTTC.

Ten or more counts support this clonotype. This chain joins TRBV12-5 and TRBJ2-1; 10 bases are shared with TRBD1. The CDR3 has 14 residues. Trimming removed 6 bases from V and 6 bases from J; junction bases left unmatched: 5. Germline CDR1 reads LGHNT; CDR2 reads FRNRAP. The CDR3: CASGPGQGFNEQFF. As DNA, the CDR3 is TGTGCTAGTGGACCGGGACAGGGGTTCAATGAGCAGTTCTTC.

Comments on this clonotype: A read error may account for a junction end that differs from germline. The CDR3 nucleotides are TGTGCTAGCAGCCCTGGACTAGCGGTTACTCGAACCAACCAAGAGACCCGGTACTTC. Residues: CASSPGLAVTRTNQETRYF. This sequence joins TRBV7-7 and TRBJ2-5; 10 nucleotides align to TRBD2. This CDR3 comprises 19 residues. CDR1 is SSHAT, CDR2 FNYEAQ, per germline (reference sequence).

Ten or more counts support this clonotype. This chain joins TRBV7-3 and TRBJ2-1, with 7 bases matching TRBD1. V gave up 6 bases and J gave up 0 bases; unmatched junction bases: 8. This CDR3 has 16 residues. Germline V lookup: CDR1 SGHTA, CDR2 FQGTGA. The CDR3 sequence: CASSSTGAISYNEQFF. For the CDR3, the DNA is TGTGCCAGCAGTTCTACAGGGGCTATCTCCTACAATGAGCAGTTCTTC.

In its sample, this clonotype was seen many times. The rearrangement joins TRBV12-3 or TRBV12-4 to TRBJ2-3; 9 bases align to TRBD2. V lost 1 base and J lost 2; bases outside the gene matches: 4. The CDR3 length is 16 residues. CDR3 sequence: CASSLGAGGHTDTQYF. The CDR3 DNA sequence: TGTGCCAGCAGTTTAGGAGCGGGAGGCCACACAGATACGCAGTATTTT.

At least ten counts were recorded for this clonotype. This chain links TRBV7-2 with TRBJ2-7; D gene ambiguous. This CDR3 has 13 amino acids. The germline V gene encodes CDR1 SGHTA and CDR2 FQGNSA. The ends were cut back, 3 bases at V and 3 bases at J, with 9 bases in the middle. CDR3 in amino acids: CASSFYINYEQYF. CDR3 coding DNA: TGTGCCAGCAGCTTTTACATAAACTACGAGCAGTACTTC.

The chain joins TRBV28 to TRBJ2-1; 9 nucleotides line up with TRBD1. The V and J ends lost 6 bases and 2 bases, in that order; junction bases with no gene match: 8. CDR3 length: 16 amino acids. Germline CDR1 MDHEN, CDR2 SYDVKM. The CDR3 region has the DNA TGTGCCAGCAGGCGCTCGGGACAGGGAACCTACAATGAGCAGTTCTTC. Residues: CASRRSGQGTYNEQFF. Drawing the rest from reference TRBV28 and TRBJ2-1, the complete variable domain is DVKVTQSSRYLVKRTGEKVFLECVQDMDHENMFWYRQDPGLGLRLIYFSYDVKMKEKGDIPEGYSVSREKKERFSLILESASTNQTSMYLCASRRSGQGTYNEQFFGPGTRLTVL.